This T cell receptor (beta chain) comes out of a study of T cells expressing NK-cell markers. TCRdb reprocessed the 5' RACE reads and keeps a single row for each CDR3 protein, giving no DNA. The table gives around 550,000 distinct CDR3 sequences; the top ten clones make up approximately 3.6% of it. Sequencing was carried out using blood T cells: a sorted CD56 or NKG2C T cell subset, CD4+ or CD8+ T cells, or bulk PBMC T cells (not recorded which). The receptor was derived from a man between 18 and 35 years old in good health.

CDR3 sequence: CASSQAALTPHEQFF. The chain recombines TRBV3-1 with TRBJ2-1; TCRdb calls TRBD2, which cannot be checked without DNA. Germline V gene lookup returns CDR1 LGHDT and CDR2 YNNKEL (reference sequence). The CDR3 contains 15 residues.